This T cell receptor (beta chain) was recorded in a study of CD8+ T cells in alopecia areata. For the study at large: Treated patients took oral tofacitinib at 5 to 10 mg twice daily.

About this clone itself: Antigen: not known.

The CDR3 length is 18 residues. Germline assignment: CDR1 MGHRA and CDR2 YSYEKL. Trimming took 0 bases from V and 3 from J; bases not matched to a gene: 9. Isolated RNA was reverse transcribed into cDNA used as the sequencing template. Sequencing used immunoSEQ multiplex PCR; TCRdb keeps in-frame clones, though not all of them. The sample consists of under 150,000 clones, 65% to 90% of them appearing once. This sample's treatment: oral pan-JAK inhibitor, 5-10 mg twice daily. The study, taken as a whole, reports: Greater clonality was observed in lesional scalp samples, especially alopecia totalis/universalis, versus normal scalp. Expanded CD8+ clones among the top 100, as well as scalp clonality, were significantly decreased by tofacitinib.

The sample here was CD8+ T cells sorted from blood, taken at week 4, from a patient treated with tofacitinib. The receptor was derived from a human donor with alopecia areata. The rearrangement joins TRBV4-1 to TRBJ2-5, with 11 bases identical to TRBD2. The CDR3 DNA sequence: TGCGCCAGCAGCCAAGAGCTTAGACTAGCGGGGTCCGAAGAGACCCAGTACTTC. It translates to CASSQELRLAGSEETQYF.